The 2 T cell receptor beta chains given below trace back to one sample, sequenced in a study of cytomegalovirus exposure and HLA in healthy donors. The study ran its PCR with 60 Vbeta and 13 Jbeta primers. Sequencing was performed with immunoSEQ multiplex PCR; in TCRdb, only in-frame clones are kept and a portion is missing. This sample carries under 150,000 clones, approximately 90% of them seen once, and the ten largest clones take around 5.2%. The sequencing sample was made of PBMCs. All receptors come from a woman in her 30s in good health and CMV-seronegative.

This chain links TRBV5-6 with TRBJ1-5; 10 nucleotides line up with TRBD1. This CDR3 is 18 amino acids long. Germline CDR1 is SGHDT and CDR2 is YYEEEE. The J segment lost 0 bases and the V segment lost 2 bases, leaving 8 bases of the junction unmatched. The CDR3, as DNA: TGTGCCAGCAGCTTAGACAGGGGGCGGATTTATAGCAATCAGCCCCAGCATTTT. It yields the protein CASSLDRGRIYSNQPQHF.

The chain carries TRBV28 and TRBJ2-7; 12 bases are shared with TRBD2. Per the germline V gene, CDR1 is MDHEN and CDR2 is SYDVKM. The V segment lost 5 bases and the J segment 2 bases; nucleotides outside the gene matches: 7. This CDR3 contains 16 residues. CDR3 nucleotides: TGTGCCAGCAGTACCCCCACTAGCGGGAGGACCTACGAGCAGTACTTC. This translates into CASSTPTSGRTYEQYF.